This entry describes one TCR beta chain. This clone was counted a single time. Its binding antigen is unknown. Per-base quality was not reported, and no clone a single base away is much larger than it. In total, 666 healthy bone marrow donors made up the cohort. Cohort members were all nominally healthy when sampled, although unrecorded immune exposures were likely present. The donor tested CMV seropositive and was one of the 289 seropositive cohort members. Every donor gave a peripheral blood sample, and the peripheral blood mononuclear cells from that sample were used for TCR beta sequencing. Genomic DNA extraction from the blood cell samples was performed with the Qiagen DNeasy Blood Extraction Kit. The data derive from a study of cytomegalovirus exposure and HLA in healthy donors (dated by TCRdb to about 2017). At the level of the whole study: An earlier analysis of some 620 of the donors reported over 250 Gb of sequence data and some 110 million unique TCR beta sequences obtained from approximately 180 million T cells. An early release covering some 640 HLA-typed donors comprised about 300 gigabases of sequencing data and approximately 85 million unique TCR sequences. Among the roughly 400 genotyped donors, around 81% belonged to the genetic ancestry cluster associated with self-reported Caucasian donors. The study was designed to test whether signatures of past pathogen exposure could be identified by cataloging public T cell receptors. Using immunosequencing, the study profiled T cell repertoires from about 650 subjects and related those repertoires to cytomegalovirus serostatus. A separate validation cohort of 100 to 150 different subjects was used in addition to the approximately 640-subject first cohort. To predict cytomegalovirus infection status, the study combined high-throughput TCR immunosequencing, statistical association of individual TCRs with disease status, and machine learning. A later analysis re-analyzed previously published TCR beta repertoires from roughly 600 donors and added high-resolution HLA genotyping to study TCR occurrence patterns. Rather than drawing on any new phenotypic data, the later analysis identified candidate immune exposures from TCR beta sequences and the way those sequences occurred across donors. In an earlier analysis of 550 to 700 of the donors, high-throughput TCR beta sequencing was used to judge whether each TCR beta V gene segment behaved as functional or pseudogenic. Donor age, sex, ethnicity and CMV serostatus were compiled alongside the repertoire data. Genome-wide SNP genotypes for about 60% of the 666 donors were used in a later genetic analysis, which treated that subset as a discovery cohort. Every repertoire in the discovery cohort had been generated on one and the same sequencing platform. HLA typing covered class I and class II loci at four-digit resolution. The number of typed donors differed by locus: roughly 629-640 for A, B, C, DRB1 and DQB1; 522 for DQA1; 606 for DPA1; and 400 to 480 for DPB1. About five DR-DQ haplotypes were treated as single units for association and clustering because of strong linkage in the cohort. Among some 400 genotyped donors of the cohort, an average of about 220,000 unique TCR beta nucleotide sequences was sequenced per donor, of which about 19% were non-productive.

The study at large found these results: In a later analysis, several top co-occurrence clusters were reported to appear linked to parvovirus B19, influenza, CMV and Epstein-Barr virus. Assigning TCR associations to individual alleles was difficult when HLA alleles, especially DR and DQ, strongly co-occurred. The earlier analysis of approximately 590 of the donors excluded approximately 17 rarely observed V segments, including chromosome 9 orphons, because counts were too low. The authors suggested that the approach could potentially be extended to other disease states and immunological phenotypes. In a later genetic analysis, a missense DCLRE1C variant was associated with V-gene and J-gene trimming of TCR beta chains, and the association was replicated in an independent cohort. Across donors, most TCR sequences were observed very rarely, whereas some public TCRs were present in many individuals. According to a later analysis, TCR association rates differed among HLA loci, with DRB1 alleles showing the most associated TCRs and HLA-C alleles showing the fewest. In vitro tests confirmed that three of the cytomegalovirus-associated TCR beta chains recognize cytomegalovirus antigens. Compared with the approximately 700-donor mean, donors in an Asian-associated ancestry cluster had fewer N-insertions in productive TCRs, according to a later genetic analysis. Some IMGT-functional V segments, including TRBV6-2 and TRBV6-3, could not be distinguished by the 87-base-pair reads and were therefore excluded. A cluster of highly shared sequence variants was judged likely to be a technical artifact of the sequencing pipeline. In this cohort, only TCR beta chains were sequenced, and detectable features were limited by the absence of alpha or paired-chain data. Sequencing depth was assumed to be roughly uniform across donors in the presence/absence analyses, though that assumption may not hold. Immune exposure information for the cohort was limited to CMV serostatus. A further reported finding was that TCR beta sequences accurately predicted the HLA-A and HLA-B alleles for most subjects in the first cohort. Cytomegalovirus status was reported to be diagnosed by the classifier with high specificity and sensitivity in both the original and validation cohorts. The study listed 150 to 200 TCR beta chains as associated with cytomegalovirus. Linkage disequilibrium might explain the correlated functional status among segregating V segments, but an unknown experimental factor could not be ruled out. Because HLA typing was unavailable for some donors at each locus, only the typed subset was used in association tests. Broadly in line with IMGT annotations, most TCR beta V segments showed up in productive rearrangements about 87% or about 30% of the time in an earlier analysis of approximately 600 of the donors. In a later analysis, HLA-associated TCR beta chains were found to be more clonally expanded and to have lower generation probabilities than equally common non-associated chains. According to a later analysis, most CMV-associated TCR beta chains appeared to be HLA-restricted, and the HLA associations seemed to be driven largely by CMV exposure. A later analysis associated roughly 17,000 TCR beta sequences with specific HLA alleles at a false discovery rate of 0.05.

V was cut back by 6 bases and J by 10 bases, leaving a gap of 16 bases between them. The germline V gene supplies CDR1 KGHSH and CDR2 LQKENI. From the cysteine up to the phenylalanine, the CDR3 has a length of 13 residues. CDR3 DNA is the only sequence kept; it has 39 bases, read in frame from the first base. Libraries were constructed by the immunoSEQ multiplex PCR assay. The multiplex PCR relied on a mix of 60 forward primers for TCR Vbeta segments and 13 reverse primers for TCR Jbeta segments. The CDR3 region of rearranged TCR beta genes was amplified from genomic DNA by a multiplex PCR assay. The Illumina HiSeq System was used to sequence the amplified TCR beta libraries as 87-base-pair reads. The published analysis was carried out like this. In a later analysis, some 80 million unique TCR beta chains were counted across the 500 to 850 repertoires, and roughly 11 million of these chains were shared by at least two donors. A nearest-neighbor algorithm error-corrected the raw reads and collapsed the reads into unique sequences, merging closely related sequences to remove PCR and sequencing errors. V, D and J gene segments were assigned by aligning CDR3 sequences to IMGT reference sequences. Each retained sequence needed at least a six-nucleotide match to both a V gene segment and a J gene segment. Rearrangements were called productive when the CDR3 lacked stop codons and stayed in frame with V and J; all others were non-productive. CDR3 was defined according to IMGT convention as the region running from the second conserved V-encoded cysteine to the conserved J-encoded phenylalanine. The earlier analysis of about 640 of the donors excluded any sequence lacking an unambiguous match to a single V gene segment. In an earlier analysis of some 590 of the donors, V segments were called functional above 56.7% productive rearrangements and were called segregating when the between-donor standard deviation exceeded 5%. A statistical classification framework was developed to diagnose cytomegalovirus status using the catalog of TCR beta chain sequences. A later analysis assigned V and J genes by comparing TCR nucleotide sequences with IMGT/GENE-DB human TR gene sequences. In a later analysis, CDR3 sequences and most-parsimonious VDJ recombination scenarios were assigned using the TCRdist pipeline. In a later analysis, each TCR beta chain was defined by its CDR3 amino acid sequence together with its V-gene family, and reads without a unique V-gene family were excluded. In a later analysis, fewer than 600 highly shared, low-generation-probability nucleotide sequences were removed to address suspected cross-contamination and a sequencing artifact. In a later analysis, a clonal expansion index for each public chain was calculated from normalized within-repertoire ranks of inferred template counts. In a later analysis, generation probabilities were computed with a VDJ recombination model fitted to out-of-frame rearrangements, and the resulting probabilities were checked against IGoR. In a later analysis, hypergeometric tests were used to score TCR-TCR, TCR-HLA and TCR-CMV co-occurrence, with a repertoire-size bias correction applied to TCR pairs. False discovery rates were estimated in a later analysis by permuting HLA or CMV assignments 20 times. A later analysis grouped co-occurring TCRs with DBSCAN, adding TCRdist sequence similarity when clustering within HLA-allele-positive subsets. Repertoires with fewer than 30,000 or more than 120,000 public chains were left out of co-occurrence clustering, as were a handful of repertoires with anomalous nucleotide sharing. TCRdb holds this immuneACCESS table with in-frame rearrangements only. Some clones are missing; in checked studies, unresolved V genes explain under half, and the rest has no known cause. The D gene and trimming were derived from the DNA, and the V and J assignments and clone size from that table. The table for this sample lists roughly 100,000 clones; 75% to 80% of them were counted only once. Of the sample, 9.6% falls within the top ten clones.

Sequences were obtained from PBMCs. The clonotype was recovered from a male donor in good health and CMV-seropositive. The chain is encoded by TRBV18 joined to TRBJ2-1; confidence is insufficient to name the D gene. The CDR3 in this case is CASSRSAETEQFF. The bases read TGTGCCAGCTCCCGTTCGGCGGAGACCGAGCAGTTCTTC.